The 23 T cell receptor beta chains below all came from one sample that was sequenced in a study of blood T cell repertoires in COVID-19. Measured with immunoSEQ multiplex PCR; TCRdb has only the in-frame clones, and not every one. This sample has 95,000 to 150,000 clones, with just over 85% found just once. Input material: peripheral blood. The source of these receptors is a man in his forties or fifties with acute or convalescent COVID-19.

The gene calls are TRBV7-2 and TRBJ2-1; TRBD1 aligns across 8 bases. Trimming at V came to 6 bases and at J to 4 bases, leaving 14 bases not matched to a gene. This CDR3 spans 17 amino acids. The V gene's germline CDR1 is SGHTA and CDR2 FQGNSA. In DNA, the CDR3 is TGTGCCAGCAGGCCCCTTCCCGACAGGGGAATTTACAATGAGCAGTTCTTC. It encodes CASRPLPDRGIYNEQFF.

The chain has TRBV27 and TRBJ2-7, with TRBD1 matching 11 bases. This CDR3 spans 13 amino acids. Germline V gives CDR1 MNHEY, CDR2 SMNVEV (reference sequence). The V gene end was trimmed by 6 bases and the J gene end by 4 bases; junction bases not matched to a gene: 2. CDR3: CASSGTGGYEQYF. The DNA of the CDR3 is TGTGCCAGCAGCGGGACAGGGGGATACGAGCAGTACTTC.

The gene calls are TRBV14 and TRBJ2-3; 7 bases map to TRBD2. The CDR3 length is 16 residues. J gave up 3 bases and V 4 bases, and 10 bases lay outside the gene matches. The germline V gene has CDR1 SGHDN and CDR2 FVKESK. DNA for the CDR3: TGTGCCAGCAGCCCTCTACTAGCGCTGGGTACAGATACGCAGTATTTT. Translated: CASSPLLALGTDTQYF.

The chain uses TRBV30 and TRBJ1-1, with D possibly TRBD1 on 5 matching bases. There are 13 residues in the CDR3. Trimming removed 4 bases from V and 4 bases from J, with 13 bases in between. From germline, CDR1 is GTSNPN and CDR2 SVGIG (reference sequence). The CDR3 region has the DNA TGTGCCTGGAATGGGGGGGTCCGCACTGAAGCTTTCTTT. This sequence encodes CAWNGGVRTEAFF.

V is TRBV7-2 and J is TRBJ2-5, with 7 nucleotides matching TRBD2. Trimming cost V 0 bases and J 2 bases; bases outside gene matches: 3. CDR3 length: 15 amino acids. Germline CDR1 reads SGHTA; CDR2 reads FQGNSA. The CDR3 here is CASSLAGGRQETQYF. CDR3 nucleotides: TGTGCCAGCAGCTTAGCGGGGGGGAGGCAAGAGACCCAGTACTTC.

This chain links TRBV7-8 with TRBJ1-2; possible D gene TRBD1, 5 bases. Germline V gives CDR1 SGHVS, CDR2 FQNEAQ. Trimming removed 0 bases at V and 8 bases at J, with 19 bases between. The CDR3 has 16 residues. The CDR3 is CASSLALGGKGAGYTF. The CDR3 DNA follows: TGTGCCAGCAGCTTAGCGCTGGGAGGGAAAGGGGCCGGCTACACCTTC.

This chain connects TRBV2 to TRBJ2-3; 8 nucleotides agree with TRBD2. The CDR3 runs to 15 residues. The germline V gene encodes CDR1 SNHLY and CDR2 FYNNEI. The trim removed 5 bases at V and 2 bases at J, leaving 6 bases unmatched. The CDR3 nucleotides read TGTGCCAGCAGTTTAGCGGGGCCCAACACAGATACGCAGTATTTT. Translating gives CASSLAGPNTDTQYF. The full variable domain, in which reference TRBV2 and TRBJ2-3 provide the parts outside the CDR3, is EPEVTQTPSHQVTQMGQEVILRCVPISNHLYFYWYRQILGQKVEFLVSFYNNEISEKSEIFDDQFSVERPDGSNFTLKIRSTKLEDSAMYFCASSLAGPNTDTQYFGPGTRLTVL.

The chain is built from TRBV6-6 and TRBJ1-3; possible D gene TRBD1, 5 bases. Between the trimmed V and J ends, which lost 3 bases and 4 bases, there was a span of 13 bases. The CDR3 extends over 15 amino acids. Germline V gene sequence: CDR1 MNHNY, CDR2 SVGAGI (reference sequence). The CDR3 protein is CASSYSGLRGNTIYF. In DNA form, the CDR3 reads TGTGCCAGCAGTTATTCGGGACTGAGGGGAAACACCATATATTTT.

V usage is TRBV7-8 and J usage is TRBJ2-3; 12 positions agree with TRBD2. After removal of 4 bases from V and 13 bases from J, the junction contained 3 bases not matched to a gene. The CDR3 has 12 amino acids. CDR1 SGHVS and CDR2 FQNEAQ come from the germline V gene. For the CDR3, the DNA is TGTGCCAGCAGCTCTCTAGCGGGGGGGGAGTATTTT. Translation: CASSSLAGGEYF. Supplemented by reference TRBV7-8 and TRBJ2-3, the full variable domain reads GAGVSQSPRYKVAKRGQDVALRCDPISGHVSLFWYQQALGQGPEFLTYFQNEAQLDKSGLPSDRFFAERPEGSVSTLKIQRTQQEDSAVYLCASSSLAGGEYFGPGTRLTVL.

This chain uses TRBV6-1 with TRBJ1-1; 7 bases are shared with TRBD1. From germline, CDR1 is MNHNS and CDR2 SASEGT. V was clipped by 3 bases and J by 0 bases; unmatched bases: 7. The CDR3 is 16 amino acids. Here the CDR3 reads CASSDLRQGLNTEAFF. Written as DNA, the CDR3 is TGTGCCAGCAGTGATCTACGACAGGGATTGAACACTGAAGCTTTCTTT.

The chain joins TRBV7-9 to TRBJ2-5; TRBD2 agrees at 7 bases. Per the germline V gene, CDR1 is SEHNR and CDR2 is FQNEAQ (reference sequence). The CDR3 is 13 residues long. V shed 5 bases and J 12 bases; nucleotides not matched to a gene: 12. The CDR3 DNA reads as TGTGCCAGCAGCGGGGAGGGACGCCCCGGGGAGTACTTC. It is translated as CASSGEGRPGEYF.

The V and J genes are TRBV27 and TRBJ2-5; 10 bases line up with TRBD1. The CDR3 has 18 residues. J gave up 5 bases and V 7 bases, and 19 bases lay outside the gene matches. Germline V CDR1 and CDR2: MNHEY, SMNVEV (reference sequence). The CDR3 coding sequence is TGTGCCAGCAAACGCTCCAGGCTGCCGGGACAGGGGAGGGAGACCCAGTACTTC. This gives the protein CASKRSRLPGQGRETQYF.

The CDR3 sequence: CSARRADEQYF. Here the CDR3 DNA reads TGCAGTGCCCGACGTGCGGACGAGCAGTACTTC. The chain joins TRBV20-1 to TRBJ2-7; no clear D. The CDR3 runs to 11 residues. Trimming left V 6 bases short and J 5 bases short, with 11 bases between. Germline-derived CDR1 and CDR2 are DFQATT and SNEGSKA (reference sequence).

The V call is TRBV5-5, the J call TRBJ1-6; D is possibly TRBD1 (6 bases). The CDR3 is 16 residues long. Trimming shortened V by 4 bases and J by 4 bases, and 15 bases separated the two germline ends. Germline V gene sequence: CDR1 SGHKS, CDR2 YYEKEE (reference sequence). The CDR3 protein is CASSTRQAGYNSPLHF. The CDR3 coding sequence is TGTGCCAGCAGCACGAGACAGGCTGGATATAATTCACCCCTCCACTTT.

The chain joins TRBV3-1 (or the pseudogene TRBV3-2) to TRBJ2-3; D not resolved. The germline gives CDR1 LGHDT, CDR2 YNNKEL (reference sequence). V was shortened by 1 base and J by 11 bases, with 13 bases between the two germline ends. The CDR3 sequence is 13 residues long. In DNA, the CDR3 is TGTGCCAGCAGCCAAGCTACAAGCCCTAGGCAGTATTTT. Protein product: CASSQATSPRQYF.

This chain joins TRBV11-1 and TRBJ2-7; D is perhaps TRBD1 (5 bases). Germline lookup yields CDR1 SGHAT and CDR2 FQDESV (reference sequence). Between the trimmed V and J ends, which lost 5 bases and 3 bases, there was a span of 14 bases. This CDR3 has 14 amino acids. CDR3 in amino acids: CASSPRQRLYEQYF. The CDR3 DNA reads TGTGCCAGCAGCCCTCGACAGAGACTCTACGAGCAGTACTTC. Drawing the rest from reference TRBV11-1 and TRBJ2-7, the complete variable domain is EAEVAQSPRYKITEKSQAVAFWCDPISGHATLYWYRQILGQGPELLVQFQDESVVDDSQLPKDRFSAERLKGVDSTLKIQPAELGDSAMYLCASSPRQRLYEQYFGPGTRLTVT.

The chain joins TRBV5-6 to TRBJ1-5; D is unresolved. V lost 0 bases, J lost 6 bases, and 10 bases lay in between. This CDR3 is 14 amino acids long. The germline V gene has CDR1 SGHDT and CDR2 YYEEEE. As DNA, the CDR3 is TGTGCCAGCAGCTTGGTCCGGGATGGTCAGCCCCAGCATTTT. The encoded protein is CASSLVRDGQPQHF. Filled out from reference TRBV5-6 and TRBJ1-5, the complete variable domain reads DAGVTQSPTHLIKTRGQQVTLRCSPKSGHDTVSWYQQALGQGPQFIFQYYEEEERQRGNFPDRFSGHQFPNYSSELNVNALLLGDSALYLCASSLVRDGQPQHFGDGTRLSIL.

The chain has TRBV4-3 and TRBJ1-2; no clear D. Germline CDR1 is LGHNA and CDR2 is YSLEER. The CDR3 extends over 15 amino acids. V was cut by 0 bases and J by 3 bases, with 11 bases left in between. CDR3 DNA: TGCGCCAGCAGCCAAGATGGAGCTAGCTACTATGGCTACACCTTC. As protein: CASSQDGASYYGYTF.

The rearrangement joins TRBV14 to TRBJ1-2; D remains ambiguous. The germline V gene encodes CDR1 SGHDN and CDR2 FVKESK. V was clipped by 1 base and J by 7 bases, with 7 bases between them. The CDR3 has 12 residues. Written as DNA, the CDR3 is TGTGCCAGCAGCCAAGGGTACGGTGGCTACACCTTC. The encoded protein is CASSQGYGGYTF.

CDR3 protein: CASSPRNRGIDEQFF. DNA for the CDR3: TGTGCCAGCTCACCACGGAACAGGGGGATCGATGAGCAGTTCTTC. This sequence joins TRBV18 and TRBJ2-1, with 8 bases matching TRBD1. The ends lost 1 base at V and 8 bases at J; junction bases unmatched: 7. Per germline, CDR1 KGHSH and CDR2 LQKENI. The CDR3 consists of 15 residues.

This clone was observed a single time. The CDR3 nucleotides are TGTGCCAGCAGCTTGGACGGGGACTACTCTGGAAACACCATATATTTT. Translation gives CASSLDGDYSGNTIYF. This chain uses TRBV5-4 with TRBJ1-3; TRBD1 might be the D (5 bases). CDR3 length equals 16 residues. V was cut by 0 bases and J by 0 bases, with 10 bases left in between. CDR1 SGHNT and CDR2 YYREEE come from the germline V gene (reference sequence). Looking up the rest from reference TRBV5-4 and TRBJ1-3 gives the full variable domain: ETGVTQSPTHLIKTRGQQVTLRCSSQSGHNTVSWYQQALGQGPQFIFQYYREEENGRGNFPPRFSGLQFPNYSSELNVNALELDDSALYLCASSLDGDYSGNTIYFGEGSWLTVV.

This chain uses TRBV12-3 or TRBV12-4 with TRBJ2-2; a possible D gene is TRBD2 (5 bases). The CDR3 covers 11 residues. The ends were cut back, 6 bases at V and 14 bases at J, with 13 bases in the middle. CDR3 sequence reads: CASRITGKLFF. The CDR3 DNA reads TGTGCCAGCAGAATAACGGGGAAACTGTTTTTT.

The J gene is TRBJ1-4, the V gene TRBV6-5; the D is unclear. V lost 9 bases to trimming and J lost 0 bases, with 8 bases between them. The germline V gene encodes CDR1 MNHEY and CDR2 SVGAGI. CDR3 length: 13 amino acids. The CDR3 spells CASSRSTNEKLFF. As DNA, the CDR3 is TGTGCCAGTTCACGGTCAACTAATGAAAAACTGTTTTTT.